These 21 T cell receptor beta chains were all obtained from the same sample, sequenced in a study of cytomegalovirus exposure and HLA in healthy donors (dated by TCRdb to about 2017). The library was produced with the immunoSEQ multiplex PCR assay. For the multiplex PCR, a mixture combining 60 forward primers for TCR Vbeta segments and 13 reverse primers for TCR Jbeta segments was used. TCRdb retrieved this table from immuneACCESS and kept in-frame rearrangements only. Not all clones are present; in checked studies, unresolved V genes account for under half, and no reason is known for the remainder. Here the sample has 200,000 to 250,000 clones; 60% to 80% occur a single time. The ten largest make up 1.5% to 2% of the sample. Specimen: PBMCs. These receptors were collected from a man between 18 and 29 years old in good health and CMV-seronegative.

This clone was observed a few times. The chain has TRBV19 and TRBJ2-7; a possible D gene is TRBD1 (6 bases). This CDR3 region has 15 residues. Trimming stripped 4 bases from V and 2 bases from J, with 15 bases between. Per the germline V gene, CDR1 is LNHDA and CDR2 is SQIVND (reference sequence). CDR3 sequence: CASSTDSGVPYEQYF. CDR3 sequence (DNA): TGTGCCAGTAGTACGGACAGCGGAGTTCCCTACGAGCAGTACTTC.

The chain couples TRBV10-3 to TRBJ2-3; D remains ambiguous. This CDR3 is 14 amino acids long. From germline, CDR1 is ENHRY and CDR2 SYGVKD. V dropped 6 bases and J dropped 0 bases, with 10 bases sitting between them. CDR3 DNA: TGTGCCATCAGAGGCGGATATAGCACAGATACGCAGTATTTT. This gives the protein CAIRGGYSTDTQYF.

In this sample, this clone turned up once. The gene calls are TRBV27 and TRBJ2-2; TRBD2 matches at 8 bases. Germline assignment: CDR1 MNHEY and CDR2 SMNVEV (reference sequence). Trimming took 4 bases from V and 5 from J; bases not matched to a gene: 9. CDR3 size: 16 residues. The CDR3 bases are TGTGCCAGCAGTTCCTGGCGCGGGGGGTCTACCGGGGAGCTGTTTTTT. Translating gives CASSSWRGGSTGELFF.

V usage is TRBV5-1 and J usage is TRBJ2-5; D unclear. V was clipped by 0 bases and J by 5 bases, with 11 bases between them. This CDR3 has 14 amino acids. Germline V gene data show CDR1 as SGHRS and CDR2 as YFSETQ. The CDR3 DNA is TGCGCCAGCAGCTTGGAACTGCCCGTCGAGACCCAGTACTTC. This gives the protein CASSLELPVETQYF.

Notes on this clone: A junction boundary mismatches the germline segment, possibly from a read error. This rearrangement joins TRBV5-1 to TRBJ1-1; 9 positions agree with TRBD1. The CDR3 runs to 15 residues. Germline CDR1 reads SGHRS; CDR2 reads YFSETQ. The CDR3 protein is CASSLGDRQGGRISF. The CDR3, as DNA: TGCGCCAGCAGCTTGGGGGACCGACAGGGGGGGAGAATTTCTTTT.

The chain joins TRBV19 to TRBJ2-5, with TRBD1 as a possible D gene (6 bases). The length of the CDR3 is 15 residues. Trimming removed 5 bases from V and 5 bases from J, with 18 bases in between. CDR1 is LNHDA, CDR2 SQIVND, per germline (reference sequence). CDR3 bases: TGTGCCAGTAGTTCCCGAGGGGGTTTCGGGGAGACCCAGTACTTC. Protein sequence: CASSSRGGFGETQYF. The full variable domain, rest sourced from reference TRBV19 and TRBJ2-5, is DGGITQSPKYLFRKEGQNVTLSCEQNLNHDAMYWYRQDPGQGLRLIYYSQIVNDFQKGDIAEGYSVSREKKESFPLTVTSAQKNPTAFYLCASSSRGGFGETQYFGPGTRLLVL.

The genes are TRBV10-3 and TRBJ1-1; 9 bases align to TRBD1. CDR3 size: 16 residues. CDR1 is ENHRY and CDR2 is SYGVKD in the germline V gene. The trim removed 5 bases at V and 0 bases at J, leaving 7 bases unmatched. This CDR3 reads CAISRGTGIMNTEAFF. The CDR3 DNA is TGTGCCATCAGTCGGGGGACAGGGATCATGAACACTGAAGCTTTCTTT.

This clone was detected only a few times. V is TRBV5-6 and J is TRBJ2-2, with 7 bases fitting TRBD2. Trimming took 2 bases from V and 6 from J; bases not matched to a gene: 4. The germline V gene has CDR1 SGHDT and CDR2 YYEEEE. CDR3 size: 14 residues. Here the CDR3 reads CASSLERGSGELFF. CDR3 bases: TGTGCCAGCAGCTTAGAGCGGGGTTCCGGGGAGCTGTTTTTT.

This chain links TRBV30 with TRBJ2-2; D is unclear. The ends were cut back, 0 bases at V and 7 bases at J, with 12 bases in the middle. Per the germline V gene, CDR1 is GTSNPN and CDR2 is SVGIG (reference sequence). The CDR3 has 14 residues. The CDR3 is CAWSVLVSGGELFF. The DNA for the CDR3 is TGTGCCTGGAGTGTACTCGTGTCTGGCGGGGAGCTGTTTTTT.

The chain links TRBV7-9 to TRBJ1-3; D may be TRBD1 (6 bases). Trimming took 5 bases from V and 0 from J, leaving 17 bases between them. This CDR3 has 17 amino acids. In germline, CDR1 is SEHNR, CDR2 FQNEAQ (reference sequence). CDR3 DNA: TGTGCCAGCAGCCTCACCCCCCAGGACAGCTCTGGAAACACCATATATTTT. It is translated as CASSLTPQDSSGNTIYF.

In its sample, this clone was seen a few times. CDR3 amino acids: CASSLFPGTVEQFF. The CDR3 bases are TGTGCCAGCAGTTTATTCCCCGGGACAGTAGAGCAGTTCTTC. V and J are TRBV27 and TRBJ2-1; TRBD1 matches 7 bases. Germline V gives CDR1 MNHEY, CDR2 SMNVEV (reference sequence). The CDR3 sequence is 14 residues long. Trimming cost V 1 base and J 10 bases; bases outside gene matches: 7.

The chain joins TRBV6-5 to TRBJ1-2; 10 nucleotides line up with TRBD1. With V trimmed by 10 bases and J by 5 bases, 7 bases remained unmatched. CDR1 MNHEY and CDR2 SVGAGI come from the germline V gene. This CDR3 contains 13 residues. DNA for the CDR3: TGTGCCACAAAGAGGACAGGGGGATATGGCTACACCTTC. Translating gives CATKRTGGYGYTF.

V is TRBV19 and J is TRBJ1-5; D is perhaps TRBD1 (6 bases). Between the trimmed V and J ends, which lost 3 bases and 1 base, there was a span of 10 bases. The CDR3 is 15 amino acids. Germline V gene data show CDR1 as LNHDA and CDR2 as SQIVND (reference sequence). CDR3 residues: CASSIGGVSNQPQHF. The CDR3, as DNA: TGTGCCAGTAGTATTGGGGGCGTCAGCAATCAGCCCCAGCATTTT.

This rearrangement joins TRBV7-9 to TRBJ2-1; the D gene is possibly TRBD1 (6 bases). The CDR3 spans 13 residues. From germline, CDR1 is SEHNR and CDR2 FQNEAQ (reference sequence). The germline V and J ends were trimmed by 7 bases and 12 bases, with 19 bases remaining between them. The CDR3 sequence: CASNTRDKWGQFF. Written as DNA, the CDR3 is TGTGCCAGCAACACAAGGGACAAGTGGGGGCAGTTCTTC.

The chain uses TRBV7-3 and TRBJ2-3, with D possibly matching TRBD2 (6 bases). The CDR3 is 16 residues long. Germline CDR1 reads SGHTA; CDR2 reads FQGTGA. Trimming pared 2 bases from V and 6 bases from J, leaving 18 bases between. The CDR3 sequence: CASSLVANGSGDTQYF. CDR3 DNA: TGTGCCAGCAGCTTAGTGGCTAACGGGAGTGGCGATACGCAGTATTTT.

The CDR3 loop reads CASSALGVNQPQHF. In DNA, the CDR3 is TGTGCCAGCAGTGCGTTAGGGGTCAATCAGCCCCAGCATTTT. The chain is built from TRBV2 and TRBJ1-5, with a possible D match to TRBD1 (5 bases). Germline-derived CDR1 and CDR2 are SNHLY and FYNNEI. V was pared by 4 bases and J by 3 bases, with 10 bases between. CDR3 length equals 14 residues.

In its sample, this clone was seen a few times. This chain joins TRBV4-1 and TRBJ2-3; 7 bases match TRBD1. Germline lookup yields CDR1 MGHRA and CDR2 YSYEKL. With 4 bases clipped from V and 0 bases from J, the junction kept 7 bases outside the gene matches. The CDR3 totals 16 residues. CDR3 sequence: CASSPEPGGSTDTQYF. CDR3 DNA sequence: TGCGCCAGCAGCCCGGAGCCAGGGGGAAGCACAGATACGCAGTATTTT.

The rearrangement joins TRBV6-5 to TRBJ2-2; D is uncertain. Germline V gene data show CDR1 as MNHEY and CDR2 as SVGAGI. The CDR3 is made up of 12 amino acids. Trimming took 8 bases from V and 6 from J, leaving 10 bases between them. CDR3 amino acids: CASVDGAGELFF. The DNA of the CDR3 is TGTGCCAGCGTTGACGGAGCCGGGGAGCTGTTTTTT.

V usage is TRBV7-9 and J usage is TRBJ1-2; no firm D call. CDR1 and CDR2 (germline): SEHNR, FQNEAQ (reference sequence). V dropped 3 bases and J dropped 7 bases, with 9 bases sitting between them. The length of the CDR3 is 12 residues. The CDR3 protein is CASSLQSAGYTF. As DNA, the CDR3 is TGTGCCAGCAGCTTGCAGAGCGCTGGCTACACCTTC.

The rearrangement links TRBV5-4 to TRBJ2-2; D not resolved. This CDR3 has 15 residues. V was pared by 2 bases and J by 0 bases, with 8 bases between. The germline gives CDR1 SGHNT, CDR2 YYREEE (reference sequence). CDR3 amino acids: CASSFLSSNTGELFF. CDR3 nucleotide sequence: TGTGCCAGCAGCTTTTTGAGTTCGAACACCGGGGAGCTGTTTTTT.

The chain carries TRBV7-9 and TRBJ2-1; 8 positions match TRBD1. Germline CDR1 is SEHNR and CDR2 is FQNEAQ (reference sequence). The CDR3 extends over 15 amino acids. Germline trimming cut 10 bases from V and 4 bases from J; bases unmatched to any gene: 12. CDR3 sequence: CATSKGTGSYNEQFF. In nucleotides, the CDR3 is TGTGCCACCTCGAAGGGGACAGGCTCTTACAATGAGCAGTTCTTC. Using reference TRBV7-9 and TRBJ2-1 for the parts outside the CDR3, the full variable domain is DTGVSQNPRHKITKRGQNVTFRCDPISEHNRLYWYRQTLGQGPEFLTYFQNEAQLEKSRLLSDRFSAERPKGSFSTLEIQRTEQGDSAMYLCATSKGTGSYNEQFFGPGTRLTVL.